This entry lists 30 T cell receptor beta chains sequenced from one sample in a study of blood T cell repertoires in COVID-19. Profiled with immunoSEQ multiplex PCR; TCRdb holds only in-frame clones, not every one. Among about 220,000 clones listed, 65% to 90% were seen once. The sample comprised peripheral blood. All receptors derive from a woman aged 70-85 years with acute or convalescent COVID-19.

Concerning this clone: Other DNA sequences in the same sample also yield this CDR3. V gene TRBV30 combines with J gene TRBJ1-1; D is perhaps TRBD1 (6 bases). The germline V gene has CDR1 GTSNPN and CDR2 SVGIG (reference sequence). Deletions cut 8 bases from V and 2 bases from J, with 12 bases between. The CDR3 runs to 12 residues. CDR3 DNA sequence: TGTGCCAGACGACAGGTCAACACTGAAGCTTTCTTT. Translating gives CARRQVNTEAFF.

The J gene is TRBJ1-2, the V gene TRBV2; weak D call: TRBD1 (6 bases). Germline V gives CDR1 SNHLY, CDR2 FYNNEI. The CDR3 contains 15 residues. V lost 4 bases to trimming and J lost 1 base, with 13 bases between them. In DNA, the CDR3 is TGTGCCAGCAGTGCCGACAGGCCCCTTAACTATGGCTACACCTTC. Translating it yields CASSADRPLNYGYTF.

This clone showed up just once. This chain links TRBV10-3 with TRBJ1-2, with TRBD1 identical over 9 bases. CDR3 length: 14 residues. Germline values: CDR1 ENHRY, CDR2 SYGVKD. V was pared by 6 bases and J by 4 bases, with 6 bases of the junction left unmatched. The CDR3 sequence is CAISGTGNVYGYTF. DNA of the CDR3: TGTGCCATCAGCGGGACAGGGAACGTCTATGGCTACACCTTC.

This clone was detected once. V and J are TRBV29-1 and TRBJ2-7, with 8 bases aligning to TRBD1. The V segment lost 3 bases and the J segment 1 base; nucleotides outside the gene matches: 5. The CDR3 runs 14 residues. CDR1 is SQVTM, CDR2 ANQGSEA, per germline. CDR3 in DNA: TGCAGCGTTGAGCGACAGGGGAGTTCCTACGAGCAGTACTTC. Translation: CSVERQGSSYEQYF.

This clone was counted once. The chain recombines TRBV4-3 with TRBJ2-5; TRBD2 aligns across 12 bases. This CDR3 is 17 amino acids long. Trimming took 0 bases from V and 5 from J; bases not matched to a gene: 7. Germline V gene data show CDR1 as LGHNA and CDR2 as YSLEER. The CDR3: CASSQEASGGAGETQYF. The CDR3 nucleotides are TGCGCCAGCAGCCAAGAGGCTAGCGGGGGGGCAGGGGAGACCCAGTACTTC.

The chain uses TRBV19 and TRBJ1-3; TRBD1 might be the D (5 bases). CDR1 and CDR2 (germline): LNHDA, SQIVND (reference sequence). The germline V and J ends were trimmed by 6 bases and 0 bases, with 9 bases remaining between them. There are 14 residues in the CDR3. The CDR3 DNA follows: TGTGCCAGTAGCCGACAGAGCTCTGGAAACACCATATATTTT. As protein: CASSRQSSGNTIYF.

The CDR3 sequence is CAISWTGNNSPLHF. The CDR3, as DNA: TGTGCCATCAGCTGGACAGGGAATAATTCACCCCTCCACTTT. V gene TRBV10-3 combines with J gene TRBJ1-6; 8 nucleotides match TRBD1. CDR3 length: 14 amino acids. Per the germline V gene, CDR1 is ENHRY and CDR2 is SYGVKD. Losses at the gene ends were 6 bases for V and 5 bases for J; bases not matched to a gene: 3.

The genes are TRBV7-2 and TRBJ1-4; no firm D call. V shed 7 bases and J shed 8 bases, with 14 bases lying between them. Per the germline V gene, CDR1 is SGHTA and CDR2 is FQGNSA. The CDR3 has 13 amino acids. CDR3 protein: CASTTGGHEKLFF. CDR3 DNA sequence: TGTGCCAGCACCACCGGCGGTCACGAAAAACTGTTTTTT.

The V gene is TRBV2, the J gene TRBJ1-4, with a possible D match to TRBD1 (6 bases). Germline-derived CDR1 and CDR2 are SNHLY and FYNNEI. V shed 2 bases and J shed 8 bases, with 12 bases lying between them. The CDR3 extends over 14 amino acids. This CDR3 reads CASSEYREREKLFF. Here the CDR3 DNA reads TGTGCCAGCAGTGAATACAGGGAGAGGGAAAAACTGTTTTTT.

V and J are TRBV10-3 and TRBJ1-5; 9 bases fit TRBD1. In germline, CDR1 is ENHRY, CDR2 SYGVKD. The ends lost 0 bases at V and 9 bases at J; junction bases unmatched: 6. CDR3 length equals 15 residues. The CDR3 DNA sequence: TGTGCCATCAGTGAGTCGACAGGGGGTCTGGGGCCCCAGCATTTT. This translates into CAISESTGGLGPQHF.

The rearrangement uses TRBV6-6 and TRBJ2-5; 8 nucleotides line up with TRBD2. With 7 bases clipped from V and 5 bases from J, the junction kept 6 bases outside the gene matches. The CDR3 covers 13 residues. Germline loops: CDR1 MNHNY, CDR2 SVGAGI (reference sequence). DNA of the CDR3: TGTGCCAGCACCGGGGGGGGATCCGAGACCCAGTACTTC. It codes for CASTGGGSETQYF.

In DNA, the CDR3 is TGTGCCAGCAGTGACAGGGGCGGACAGCCACTATATGGCTACACCTTC. Its protein product is CASSDRGGQPLYGYTF. V gene TRBV6-4 combines with J gene TRBJ1-2, with D possibly matching TRBD1 (6 bases). The CDR3 covers 16 residues. Germline V gene lookup returns CDR1 MRHNA and CDR2 SNTAGT. With 2 bases removed from V and 5 bases from J, the gap between germline ends came to 18 bases.

V usage is TRBV5-1 and J usage is TRBJ1-2; the D gene is possibly TRBD1 (5 bases). The V end lost 6 bases, the J end lost 2 bases, and 17 bases lay between the germline ends. CDR1 is SGHRS and CDR2 is YFSETQ in the germline V gene. The CDR3 spans 15 residues. The CDR3 DNA sequence: TGCGCCAGCACGTTGGAGGGGCCGACCAACTATGGCTACACCTTC. Protein product: CASTLEGPTNYGYTF.

This rearrangement joins TRBV3-1 (or the pseudogene TRBV3-2) to TRBJ1-1, with 7 bases matching TRBD1. The CDR3 consists of 11 residues. Germline CDR1 LGHDT, CDR2 YNNKEL (reference sequence). The CDR3 DNA follows: TGTGCAGCAGGGGGGAGTACTGAAGCTTTCTTT. Translating it yields CAAGGSTEAFF.

The chain uses TRBV7-6 and TRBJ1-5; TRBD1 aligns across 8 bases. The germline V gene encodes CDR1 SGHVS and CDR2 FNYEAQ. This CDR3 spans 13 amino acids. V trimming: 4 bases; J trimming: 7 bases; junction bases outside the gene matches: 3. The CDR3 nucleotides read TGTGCCAGCAGCTCGGACAGGGAACAGCCCCAGCATTTT. This translates into CASSSDREQPQHF.

CDR3 region: CASSPGRGLGEKLFF. Written as DNA, the CDR3 is TGTGCCAGTAGTCCAGGAAGGGGGCTAGGTGAAAAACTGTTTTTT. V is TRBV19 and J is TRBJ1-4, with TRBD1 identical over 7 bases. The CDR3 contains 15 residues. Germline V CDR1 and CDR2: LNHDA, SQIVND (reference sequence). V lost 5 bases and J lost 7; bases outside the gene matches: 10.

V usage is TRBV6-5 and J usage is TRBJ1-2, with D perhaps matching TRBD1 (6 bases). Germline assignment: CDR1 MNHEY and CDR2 SVGAGI. Trimming stripped 4 bases from V and 7 bases from J, with 19 bases between. The CDR3 consists of 15 residues. The CDR3 spells CASSSRGAVVFGYTF. CDR3 sequence (DNA): TGTGCCAGCAGTTCCCGGGGGGCGGTAGTTTTTGGCTACACCTTC.

The chain employs TRBV5-5 and TRBJ2-4; D remains unclear. This CDR3 contains 13 residues. Per the germline V gene, CDR1 is SGHKS and CDR2 is YYEKEE (reference sequence). The V and J ends lost 2 bases and 0 bases respectively, with 3 bases between them. The CDR3 nucleotides read TGTGCCAGCAGCTTTCTAGCCAAAAACATTCAGTACTTC. Translation: CASSFLAKNIQYF.

The chain carries TRBV7-9 and TRBJ1-1, with TRBD1 matching over 7 bases. Germline loops: CDR1 SEHNR, CDR2 FQNEAQ (reference sequence). This CDR3 has 15 amino acids. V shed 2 bases and J 7 bases; nucleotides not matched to a gene: 10. The CDR3 loop is CASSLLSDRAHEAFF. CDR3 sequence (DNA): TGTGCCAGCAGCTTATTGAGTGACAGGGCCCATGAAGCTTTCTTT.

This chain uses TRBV6-2 or TRBV6-3 with TRBJ1-1, with D perhaps TRBD1 (6 bases). Germline-derived CDR1 and CDR2 are MNHEY and SVGEGT. V was clipped by 2 bases and J by 0 bases, with 13 bases between them. The length of the CDR3 is 16 residues. The CDR3 coding sequence is TGTGCCAGCAGTTACAGGGGGACCCTCATGAACACTGAAGCTTTCTTT. Its translation: CASSYRGTLMNTEAFF.

This chain connects TRBV11-2 to TRBJ2-7, with unresolved D. Looked up from germline, CDR1 is SGHAT and CDR2 is FQNNGV. The CDR3 has 12 amino acids. The ends were cut back, 1 base at V and 7 bases at J, with 8 bases in the middle. The CDR3 DNA follows: TGTGCCAGCAGCTTAGGTCCTCGTGAGCAGTACTTC. Its protein is CASSLGPREQYF.

The DNA of the CDR3 is TGTGCCAGCAGTCGCCGTGAGTCCTACAATGAGCAGTTCTTC. It is translated as CASSRRESYNEQFF. The V call is TRBV6-5, the J call TRBJ2-1; no firm D call. Germline V gives CDR1 MNHEY, CDR2 SVGAGI. V lost 5 bases to trimming and J lost 1 base, with 9 bases between them. CDR3 length equals 14 residues.

The chain recombines TRBV6-6 with TRBJ1-2; D remains ambiguous. The CDR3 is 16 amino acids. Per germline, CDR1 MNHNY and CDR2 SVGAGI (reference sequence). Trimming cost V 6 bases and J 8 bases, with 25 bases left between them. The CDR3 spells CASRRSLSGVSEGYTF. CDR3 DNA sequence: TGTGCCAGCAGACGTAGCCTAAGCGGGGTATCCGAAGGCTACACCTTC.

The rearrangement joins TRBV27 to TRBJ1-2; D is undetermined. The germline CDR1 and CDR2 sequences are MNHEY and SMNVEV (reference sequence). The CDR3 consists of 14 residues. V lost 2 bases, J lost 7 bases, and 14 bases lay in between. The CDR3 DNA sequence: TGTGCCAGCAGTTTAACCCGGGAGGCTGCTGGCTACACCTTC. Amino acids: CASSLTREAAGYTF.

This clone was detected only a few times. V gene TRBV28 combines with J gene TRBJ1-2; 11 positions agree with TRBD1. Germline values: CDR1 MDHEN, CDR2 SYDVKM. CDR3 length equals 15 residues. V gave up 5 bases and J gave up 0 bases; unmatched junction bases: 2. CDR3 sequence: CASSGGQGANYGYTF. The CDR3 region has the DNA TGTGCCAGCAGTGGGGGACAGGGGGCTAACTATGGCTACACCTTC.

This clone has a handful of counts. The V and J genes are TRBV7-9 and TRBJ2-5; TRBD1 matches at 11 bases. Trimming cost V 4 bases and J 4 bases; bases outside gene matches: 8. Germline CDR1 and CDR2: SEHNR and FQNEAQ (reference sequence). The length of the CDR3 is 16 residues. This chain's CDR3 is CASSSAFGTGGETQYF. The CDR3 coding sequence is TGTGCCAGCAGCTCCGCGTTCGGGACAGGGGGAGAGACCCAGTACTTC.

The chain employs TRBV28 and TRBJ2-1; 9 bases agree with TRBD1. From germline, CDR1 is MDHEN and CDR2 SYDVKM. The CDR3 runs to 16 residues. V lost 5 bases and J lost 4; bases outside the gene matches: 9. In DNA, the CDR3 is TGTGCCAGCAGTACCGGGACAGGGAGGGGGTACAATGAGCAGTTCTTC. Translation: CASSTGTGRGYNEQFF.

The V and J genes are TRBV3-1 (or the pseudogene TRBV3-2) and TRBJ1-2; D is unresolved. This CDR3 has 13 amino acids. Germline CDR1 LGHDT, CDR2 YNNKEL (reference sequence). V was cut by 3 bases and J by 2 bases, with 7 bases left in between. As DNA, the CDR3 is TGTGCCAGCAGCCAGAGTCGAAACTATGGCTACACCTTC. Protein: CASSQSRNYGYTF.

The V gene is TRBV10-2, the J gene TRBJ1-5; 8 bases align to TRBD1. V dropped 6 bases and J dropped 4; count of bases not matched to a gene: 5. CDR3 length: 14 residues. The V gene's germline CDR1 is WSHSY and CDR2 SAAADI. The CDR3 sequence is CASRGQGRNQPQHF. As DNA, the CDR3 is TGCGCCAGCAGAGGACAGGGCCGAAATCAGCCCCAGCATTTT.

This clone has more than one count but fewer than ten. The CDR3 DNA is TGTGCCAGCAGCTTAACCCGACACGGCCAAGGTTCACCCCTCCACTTT. Its translation is CASSLTRHGQGSPLHF. The gene calls are TRBV7-2 and TRBJ1-6; D remains ambiguous. This CDR3 spans 16 amino acids. Germline V lookup: CDR1 SGHTA, CDR2 FQGNSA. V was cut by 2 bases and J by 9 bases, with 17 bases left in between.